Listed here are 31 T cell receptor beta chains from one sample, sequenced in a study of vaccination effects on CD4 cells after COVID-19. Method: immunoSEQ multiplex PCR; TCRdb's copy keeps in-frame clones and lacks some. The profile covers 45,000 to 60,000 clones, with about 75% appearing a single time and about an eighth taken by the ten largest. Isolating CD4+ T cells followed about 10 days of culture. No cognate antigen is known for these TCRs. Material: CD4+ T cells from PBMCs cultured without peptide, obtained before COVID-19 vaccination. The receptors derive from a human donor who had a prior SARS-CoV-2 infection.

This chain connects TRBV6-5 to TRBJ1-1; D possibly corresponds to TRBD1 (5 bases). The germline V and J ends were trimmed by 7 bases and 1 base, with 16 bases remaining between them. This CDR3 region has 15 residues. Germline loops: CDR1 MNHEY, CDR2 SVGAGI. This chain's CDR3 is CASTLLRGKNTEAFF. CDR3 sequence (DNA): TGTGCCAGCACCTTACTCCGGGGGAAGAACACTGAAGCTTTCTTT.

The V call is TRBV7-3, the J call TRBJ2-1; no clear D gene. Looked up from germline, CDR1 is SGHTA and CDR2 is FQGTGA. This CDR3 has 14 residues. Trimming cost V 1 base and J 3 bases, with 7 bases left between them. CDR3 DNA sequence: TGTGCCAGCAGCTTAAGTTCAAACTACAATGAGCAGTTCTTC. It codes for CASSLSSNYNEQFF.

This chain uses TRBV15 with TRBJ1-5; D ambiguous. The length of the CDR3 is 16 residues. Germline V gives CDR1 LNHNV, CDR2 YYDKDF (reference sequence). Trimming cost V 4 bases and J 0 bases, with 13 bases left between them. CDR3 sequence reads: CATSTDVRVSNQPQHF. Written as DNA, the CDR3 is TGTGCCACCAGCACCGACGTTAGGGTTAGCAATCAGCCCCAGCATTTT.

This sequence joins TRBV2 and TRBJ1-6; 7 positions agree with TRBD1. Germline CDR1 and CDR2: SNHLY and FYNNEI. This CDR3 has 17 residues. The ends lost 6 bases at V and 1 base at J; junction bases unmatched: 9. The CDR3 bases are TGTGCCAGCAGACGACAGGGCGGGTGGTCCTATAATTCACCCCTCCACTTT. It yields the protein CASRRQGGWSYNSPLHF.

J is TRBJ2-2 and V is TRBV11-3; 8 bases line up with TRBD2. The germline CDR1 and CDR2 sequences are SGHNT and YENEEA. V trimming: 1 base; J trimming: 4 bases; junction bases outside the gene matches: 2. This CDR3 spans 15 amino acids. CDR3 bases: TGTGCCAGCAGCTTAGGGGGGACTAGCACCGGGGAGCTGTTTTTT. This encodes CASSLGGTSTGELFF.

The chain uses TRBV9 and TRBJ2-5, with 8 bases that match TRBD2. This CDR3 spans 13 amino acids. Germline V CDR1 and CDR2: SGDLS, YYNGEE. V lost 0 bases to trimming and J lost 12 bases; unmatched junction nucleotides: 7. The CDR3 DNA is TGTGCCAGCAGCGTAGGAGCGGGAGACGCAAAGTACTTC. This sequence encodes CASSVGAGDAKYF.

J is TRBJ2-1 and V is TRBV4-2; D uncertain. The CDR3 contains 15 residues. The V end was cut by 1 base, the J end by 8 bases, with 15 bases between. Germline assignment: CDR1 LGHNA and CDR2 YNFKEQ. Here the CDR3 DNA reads TGTGCCAGCAGCCAAGTGGGTCAGATGGGCGATGAGCAGTTCTTC. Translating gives CASSQVGQMGDEQFF.

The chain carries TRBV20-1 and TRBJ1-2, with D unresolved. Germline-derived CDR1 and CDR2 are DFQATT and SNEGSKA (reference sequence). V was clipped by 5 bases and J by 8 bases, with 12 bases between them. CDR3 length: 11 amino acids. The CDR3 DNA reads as TGCAGTGCTGGGCCCAAGGAGGGCTACACCTTC. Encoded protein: CSAGPKEGYTF.

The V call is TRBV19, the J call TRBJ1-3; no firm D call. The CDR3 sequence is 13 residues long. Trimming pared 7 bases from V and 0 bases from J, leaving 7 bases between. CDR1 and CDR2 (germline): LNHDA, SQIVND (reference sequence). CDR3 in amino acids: CASTHLSGNTIYF. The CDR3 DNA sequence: TGTGCCAGTACCCACCTCTCTGGAAACACCATATATTTT.

The CDR3 DNA sequence: TGTGCCAGCAGTTTATTCGGGCTATCTGGAAACACCATATATTTT. Translation: CASSLFGLSGNTIYF. The V gene is TRBV28, the J gene TRBJ1-3; unclear D gene. This CDR3 spans 15 amino acids. The V end was cut by 1 base, the J end by 1 base, with 8 bases between. Germline assignment: CDR1 MDHEN and CDR2 SYDVKM.

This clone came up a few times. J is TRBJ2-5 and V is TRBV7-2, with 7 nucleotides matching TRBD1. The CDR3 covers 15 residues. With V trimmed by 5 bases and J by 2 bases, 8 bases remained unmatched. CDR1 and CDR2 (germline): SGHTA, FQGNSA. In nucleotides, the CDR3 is TGTGCCAGCAGCAAAAACAGGGGCGGTCAAGAGACCCAGTACTTC. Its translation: CASSKNRGGQETQYF.

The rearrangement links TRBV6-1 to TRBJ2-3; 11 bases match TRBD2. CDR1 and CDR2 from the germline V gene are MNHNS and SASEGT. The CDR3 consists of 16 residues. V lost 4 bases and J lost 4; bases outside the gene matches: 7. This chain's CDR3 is CASSALAGGGSDTQYF. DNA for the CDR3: TGTGCCAGCAGTGCCCTAGCGGGGGGCGGATCAGATACGCAGTATTTT.

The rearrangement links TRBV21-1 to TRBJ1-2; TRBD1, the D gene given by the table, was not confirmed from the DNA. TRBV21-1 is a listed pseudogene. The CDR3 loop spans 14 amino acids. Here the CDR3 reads CASSKRDRHYGYTF. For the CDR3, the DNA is TGTGCCAGCAGCAAACGGGACAGGCACTATGGCTACACCTTC.

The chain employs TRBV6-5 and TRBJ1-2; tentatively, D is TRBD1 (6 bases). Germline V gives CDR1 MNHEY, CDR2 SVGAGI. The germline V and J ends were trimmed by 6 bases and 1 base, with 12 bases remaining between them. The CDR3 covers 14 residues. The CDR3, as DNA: TGTGCCAGCAGACACAGGGTTTTTAACTATGGCTACACCTTC. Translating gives CASRHRVFNYGYTF.

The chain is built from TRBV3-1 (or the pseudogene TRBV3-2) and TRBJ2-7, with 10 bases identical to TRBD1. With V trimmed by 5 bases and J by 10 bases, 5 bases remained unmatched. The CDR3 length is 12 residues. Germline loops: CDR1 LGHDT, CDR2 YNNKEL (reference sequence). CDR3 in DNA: TGTGCCAGCAGCAGTGACAGGGGGCCTCAGTACTTC. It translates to CASSSDRGPQYF.

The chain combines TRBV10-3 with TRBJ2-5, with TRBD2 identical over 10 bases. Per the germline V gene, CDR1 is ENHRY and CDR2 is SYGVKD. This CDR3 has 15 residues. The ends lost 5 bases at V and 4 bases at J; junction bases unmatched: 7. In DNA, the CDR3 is TGTGCCATCAGTCCCAGCGGGGGGGCCGGAGAGACCCAGTACTTC. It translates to CAISPSGGAGETQYF.

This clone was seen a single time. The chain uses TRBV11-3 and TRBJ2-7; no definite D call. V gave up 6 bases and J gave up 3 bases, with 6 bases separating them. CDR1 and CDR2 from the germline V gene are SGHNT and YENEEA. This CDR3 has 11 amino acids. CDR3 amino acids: CASSPYYEQYF. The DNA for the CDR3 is TGTGCCAGCAGTCCTTACTACGAGCAGTACTTC.

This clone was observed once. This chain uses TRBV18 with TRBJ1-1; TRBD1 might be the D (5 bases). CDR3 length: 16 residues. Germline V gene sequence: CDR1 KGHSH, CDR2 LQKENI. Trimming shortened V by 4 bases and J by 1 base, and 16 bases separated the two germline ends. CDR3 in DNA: TGTGCCAGCTCACTAACCCGGGACGGACAGAACACTGAAGCTTTCTTT. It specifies CASSLTRDGQNTEAFF.

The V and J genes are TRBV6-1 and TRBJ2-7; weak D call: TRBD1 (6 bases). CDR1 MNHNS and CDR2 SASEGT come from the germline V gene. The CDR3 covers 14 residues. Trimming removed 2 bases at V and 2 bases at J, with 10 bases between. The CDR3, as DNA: TGTGCCAGCAGTGAACTGCAGGGGCCCTACGAGCAGTACTTC. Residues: CASSELQGPYEQYF.

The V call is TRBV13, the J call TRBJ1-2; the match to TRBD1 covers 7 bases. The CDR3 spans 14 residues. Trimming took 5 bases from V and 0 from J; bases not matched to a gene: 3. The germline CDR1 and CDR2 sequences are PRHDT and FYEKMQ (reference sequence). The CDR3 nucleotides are TGTGCCAGCAGCCCGGGGACAGCTAACTATGGCTACACCTTC. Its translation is CASSPGTANYGYTF.

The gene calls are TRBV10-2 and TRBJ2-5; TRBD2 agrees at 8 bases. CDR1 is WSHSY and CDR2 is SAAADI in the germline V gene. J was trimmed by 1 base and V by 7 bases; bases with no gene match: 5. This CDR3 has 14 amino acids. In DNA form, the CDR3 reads TGCGCCAGCAAGAAGACTAGCGCCCAAGAGACCCAGTACTTC. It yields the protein CASKKTSAQETQYF.

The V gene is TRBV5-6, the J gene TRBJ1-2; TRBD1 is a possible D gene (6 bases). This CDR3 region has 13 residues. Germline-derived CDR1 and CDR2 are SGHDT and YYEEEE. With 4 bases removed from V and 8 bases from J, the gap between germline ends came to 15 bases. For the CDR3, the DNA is TGTGCCAGCAGCCCGGGGGGCGTTAGCGGCTACACCTTC. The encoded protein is CASSPGGVSGYTF.

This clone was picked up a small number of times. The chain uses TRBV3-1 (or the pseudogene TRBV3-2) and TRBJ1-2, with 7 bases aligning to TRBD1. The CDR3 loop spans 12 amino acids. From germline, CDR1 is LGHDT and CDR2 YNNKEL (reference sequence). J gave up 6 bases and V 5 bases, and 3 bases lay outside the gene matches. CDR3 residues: CASSGQVDGYTF. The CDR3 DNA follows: TGTGCCAGCAGCGGACAGGTGGATGGCTACACCTTC.

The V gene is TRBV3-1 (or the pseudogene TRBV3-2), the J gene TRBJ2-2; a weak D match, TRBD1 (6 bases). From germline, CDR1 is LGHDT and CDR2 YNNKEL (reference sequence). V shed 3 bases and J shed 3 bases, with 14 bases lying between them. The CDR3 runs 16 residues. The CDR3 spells CASSHWGQGDTGELFF. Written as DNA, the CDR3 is TGTGCCAGCAGCCACTGGGGGCAGGGTGACACCGGGGAGCTGTTTTTT.

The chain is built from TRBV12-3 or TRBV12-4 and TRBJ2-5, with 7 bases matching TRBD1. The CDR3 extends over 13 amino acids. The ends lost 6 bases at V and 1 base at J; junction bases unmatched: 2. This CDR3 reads CASSRDSQETQYF. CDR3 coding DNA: TGTGCCAGCAGCCGGGACAGCCAAGAGACCCAGTACTTC.

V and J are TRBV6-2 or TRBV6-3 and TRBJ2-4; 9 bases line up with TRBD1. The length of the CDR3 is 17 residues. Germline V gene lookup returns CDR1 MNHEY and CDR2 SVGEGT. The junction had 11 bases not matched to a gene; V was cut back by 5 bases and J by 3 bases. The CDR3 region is CASSRPGQGTDKNIQYF. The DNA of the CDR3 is TGTGCCAGCAGTCGTCCGGGACAGGGTACCGACAAAAACATTCAGTACTTC.

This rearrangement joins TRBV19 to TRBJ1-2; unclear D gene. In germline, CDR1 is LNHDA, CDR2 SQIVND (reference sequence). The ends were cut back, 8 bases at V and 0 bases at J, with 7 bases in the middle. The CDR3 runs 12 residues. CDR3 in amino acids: CASSGANYGYTF. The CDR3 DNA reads TGTGCCAGTTCCGGAGCTAACTATGGCTACACCTTC.

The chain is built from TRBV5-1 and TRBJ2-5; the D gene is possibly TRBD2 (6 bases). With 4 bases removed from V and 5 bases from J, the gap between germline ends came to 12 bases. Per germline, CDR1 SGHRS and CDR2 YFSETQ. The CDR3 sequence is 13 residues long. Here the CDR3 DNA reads TGCGCCAGCAGCGGAGGGTCGGGGGAGACCCAGTACTTC. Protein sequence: CASSGGSGETQYF.

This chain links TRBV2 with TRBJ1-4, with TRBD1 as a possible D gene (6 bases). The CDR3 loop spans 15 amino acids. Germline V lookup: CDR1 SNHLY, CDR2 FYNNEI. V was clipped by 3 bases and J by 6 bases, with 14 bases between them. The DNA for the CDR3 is TGTGCCAGCAGTGACTATCAGGGGCAAGATGAAAAACTGTTTTTT. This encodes CASSDYQGQDEKLFF.

CDR3 protein: CASSLSRAYNEQFF. For the CDR3, the DNA is TGTGCCAGCAGCTTATCCCGGGCTTACAATGAGCAGTTCTTC. The chain uses TRBV14 and TRBJ2-1; D call uncertain. V was trimmed by 5 bases and J by 4 bases, leaving 12 bases between them. There are 14 residues in the CDR3. Per the germline V gene, CDR1 is SGHDN and CDR2 is FVKESK.

The CDR3 nucleotides are TGTGCCAGCAGCTTCGACAGGGTTGGCTACACCTTC. It yields the protein CASSFDRVGYTF. The chain joins TRBV5-6 to TRBJ1-2; 7 nucleotides match TRBD1. The germline V gene has CDR1 SGHDT and CDR2 YYEEEE. The CDR3 has 12 residues. Trimming at V came to 2 bases and at J to 7 bases, leaving 2 bases not matched to a gene.